This T cell receptor beta chain was observed in a study of blood T cell repertoires in COVID-19 (dated by TCRdb to 2020 to 2021). The study in broad terms: Collaborator samples came from the United States, Italy and Spain and covered acute and convalescent phases of COVID-19. The prospective study material was composed of cDNA or gDNA derived from T cells, B-cell-depleted T cells, or PBMCs. The dataset comprised deeply sampled blood TCRbeta repertoires from subjects exposed to, actively infected with, or recovered from COVID-19. The repertoires were released in a freely available public database intended as a resource for research on the immune response to SARS-CoV-2. The samples were drawn from the first 160 participants of the ongoing ImmuneRACE study and from over 950 subjects provided by 6 global collaborators. Nearly every sample came with metadata listing a de-identified subject ID, COVID-19 status, age in years and sex. Where HLA class I and class II types were available, the types were taken from metadata supplied by the sample provider, not from assay-based typing.

Cut back by 0 bases and 8 bases, the V and J ends lie 10 bases apart. From its cysteine to its phenylalanine, the CDR3 spans 12 amino acids. Only the CDR3 part of the read is kept: 36 bases, read in frame from the first base. CDR1 and CDR2, per the germline V gene (reference sequence), are GTSNPN and SVGIG. About this clone itself: Its antigen is currently not known. No qualities accompany the bases; no much larger clone lies one base away.

One collaborating source in Seattle enrolled patients while the patients were actively infected and followed the patients over time throughout the course of disease. Each collaborating institution followed its own protocols to collect whole blood in K2EDTA tubes. For TCRbeta analysis, collaborators shipped samples in one of three forms: frozen whole blood, isolated PBMCs, or DNA extracted from either of those sample types. Here is what the overall study found, with its caveats: The amount of clinical and demographic metadata varied by source and participant and was provided uncurated.

TCRbeta CDR3 regions were amplified from genomic DNA using the immunoSEQ Assay, a bias-controlled multiplex PCR. The study's own analysis went as follows. Nucleated cell counts per sample were estimated from amplification of reference gene primers within the assay. To quantify the absolute abundance of each unique TCRbeta CDR3 rearrangement, sequence reads were collapsed and filtered. For each sample, productive Simpson clonality was calculated as the square root of Simpson's diversity index across productive rearrangements. TCRdb obtained this table from immuneACCESS and retained in-frame rearrangements with V and J assigned. These tables miss some clones; where compared with another copy, unresolved V genes account for less than half of the shortfall, and the remainder is unexplained. The V and J calls and the clone size are those of that table, but D and trimming were determined from the DNA. The sample profile shows hundreds of thousands of clones; over 85% of them were found once. The ten biggest clones cover 0.75% to 0.85% of the sample.

Sequenced sample: peripheral blood. The chain couples TRBV30 to TRBJ1-2, with the D segment identity uncertain. The clonotype originates from a man younger than 35 with COVID-19, enrolled during active disease. For the CDR3, the sequence is CAWSVRVGGYTF. In nucleotide form, the sequence is TGTGCCTGGAGTGTACGGGTCGGGGGCTACACCTTC. Where the CDR3 stops, the reference TRBV30 and TRBJ1-2 genes take over; the full variable domain is SQTIHQWPATLVQPVGSPLSLECTVEGTSNPNLYWYRQAAGRGLQLLFYSVGIGQISSEVPQNLSASRPQDRQFILSSKKLLLSDSGFYLCAWSVRVGGYTFGSGTRLTVV.